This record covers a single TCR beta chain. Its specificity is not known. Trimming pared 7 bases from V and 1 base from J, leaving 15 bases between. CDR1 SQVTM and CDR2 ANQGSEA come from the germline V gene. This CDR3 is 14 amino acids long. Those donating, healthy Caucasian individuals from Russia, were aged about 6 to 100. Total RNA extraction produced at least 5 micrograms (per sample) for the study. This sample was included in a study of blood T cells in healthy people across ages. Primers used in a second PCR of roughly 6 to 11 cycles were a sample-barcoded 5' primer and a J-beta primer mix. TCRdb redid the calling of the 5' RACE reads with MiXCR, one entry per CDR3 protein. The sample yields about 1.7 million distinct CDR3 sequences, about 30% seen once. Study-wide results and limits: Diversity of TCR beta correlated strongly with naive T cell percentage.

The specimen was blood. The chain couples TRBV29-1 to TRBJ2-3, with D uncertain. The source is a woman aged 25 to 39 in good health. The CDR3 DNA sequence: TGCAGCGCTGTTAGTTCTCGGGGCACAGATACGCAGTATTTT. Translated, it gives CSAVSSRGTDTQYF.